This TCR beta chain was retrieved from a study of T cells in Graves' hyperthyroidism and ophthalmopathy. TCR beta CDR3 regions were amplified from RNA transcripts. Initially, a first-round RT-PCR of the TCR CDR3 employed the HTBI primer set. TCRdb called the multiplex PCR reads again in MiXCR, with one record for every CDR3 protein. The repertoire holds fewer than 400,000 distinct CDR3 sequences, with roughly 15% as singletons. The authors deemed Graves' hyperthyroidism stable absent ophthalmopathy progression within 18 months. Uncontrolled infection, other autoimmune disease, pregnancy or lactation led to exclusion. In its sample, this clonotype was seen many times. The antigen is not known. General observations from the study: Ophthalmopathy cases were set apart from stable hyperthyroidism by a 13 V-J model.

The sequence was obtained from a man between 25 and 39 years old with Graves' hyperthyroidism. Source material: blood.

CDR3 nucleotide sequence: TGCGCCAGCAGCTTGGGGACAGGACAACTAGCCAAAAACATTCAGTACTTC. The encoded protein is CASSLGTGQLAKNIQYF. The chain joins TRBV5-1 to TRBJ2-4, with TRBD1 identical over 7 bases. CDR1 is SGHRS and CDR2 is YFSETQ in the germline V gene. The V segment lost 0 bases and the J segment 0 bases; nucleotides outside the gene matches: 6. This CDR3 contains 17 residues.